This TCR beta chain derives from a study of shared clonotypes between healthy human individuals. With respect to this clone: No antigen is known for it.

Profiled with immunoSEQ multiplex PCR; TCRdb holds only in-frame clones, not every one. The top ten clones hold roughly 0.23% of a sample with about 800,000 clones, about 97% of them seen once. Points from the study as a whole: Sampling used blood alone; tissue repertoires probably differ. When naive CD4 clonotypes were compared across a few donors, around 4.6% were shared. All-four-donor shared clonotypes had higher generation probabilities than non-shared clonotypes did.

Germline CDR1 is SGHTA and CDR2 is FQGNSA. The CDR3 length is 15 residues. The V end was cut by 2 bases, the J end by 6 bases, with 13 bases between. CD8 cells classed as naive were CD45RO-negative and positively selected for CCR7, excluding terminally differentiated effector memory CD45RA+ cells. The origin of this receptor is a man aged 25 to 40 in good health. The chain couples TRBV7-2 to TRBJ1-4, with a tentative D call TRBD1 (5 bases). Sequences were obtained from naive CD8+ T cells sorted from blood. This chain's CDR3 is CASSLSGARDEKLFF. The CDR3 bases are TGTGCCAGCAGCTTAAGCGGGGCGCGGGATGAAAAACTGTTTTTT.